Presented here are 24 T cell receptor beta chains from one specimen sequenced in a study of shared clonotypes between healthy human individuals. Clones were sequenced by immunoSEQ multiplex PCR, and TCRdb holds only the in-frame ones, with some missing. This table holds roughly 2.2 million clones, around 90% found once. The sequenced material came from naive CD4+ T cells from PBMCs. Documented subset: CD45RA+ positively selected. The receptors come from a man aged 18 to 30 in good health. Some clones in this sample may be carry-over from other donors' samples.

This clone has a single count. Sequence at one end of the junction differs from germline and may be a read error. J is TRBJ2-3 and V is TRBV5-1, with D uncertain. There are 12 residues in the CDR3. In germline, CDR1 is SGHRS, CDR2 YFSETQ. The DNA for the CDR3 is TGCGCCAGCAGCTTCAGCACAGATGCGCAGTATTTT. Translating gives CASSFSTDAQYF.

The chain couples TRBV4-3 to TRBJ2-7, with TRBD2 matching 9 bases. The germline CDR1 and CDR2 sequences are LGHNA and YSLEER. Unmatched junction bases numbered 10, after V lost 4 bases and J lost 6 bases. There are 15 residues in the CDR3. DNA of the CDR3: TGCGCCAGCAGCCGAGATAGCGGGAGTCTTAGCGAGCAGTACTTC. Amino acids: CASSRDSGSLSEQYF.

V and J are TRBV2 and TRBJ2-5, with 12 bases aligning to TRBD1. Germline CDR1 SNHLY, CDR2 FYNNEI. V trimming: 6 bases; J trimming: 9 bases; junction bases outside the gene matches: 11. The CDR3 runs to 15 residues. This chain's CDR3 is CASRGQGAGGAAQYF. The DNA of the CDR3 is TGTGCCAGCAGGGGACAGGGGGCGGGAGGGGCGGCCCAGTACTTC.

In DNA, the CDR3 is TGTGCCAGCACGCTCTTGGGACAAGAGACCCAGTACTTC. This translates into CASTLLGQETQYF. This sequence joins TRBV6-1 and TRBJ2-5; D call uncertain. V lost 7 bases and J lost 2, with 11 bases in between. The CDR3 covers 13 residues. The germline CDR1 and CDR2 sequences are MNHNS and SASEGT.

The chain is built from TRBV2 and TRBJ2-2; 11 bases match TRBD2. Unmatched junction bases numbered 3, after V lost 3 bases and J lost 0 bases. CDR3 size: 17 residues. Germline loops: CDR1 SNHLY, CDR2 FYNNEI. CDR3 DNA: TGTGCCAGCAGTGAGGTAGCGGGAGGGCCGAACACCGGGGAGCTGTTTTTT. This codes for CASSEVAGGPNTGELFF.

For this clone: Other DNA sequences in this sample translate to the same CDR3. This chain uses TRBV28 with TRBJ1-5; 11 bases agree with TRBD1. The CDR3 has 15 residues. J lost 5 bases, V lost 5 bases, and 5 bases had no gene match. Germline V lookup: CDR1 MDHEN, CDR2 SYDVKM. As DNA, the CDR3 is TGTGCCAGCAGTCTTCGGGGACAGGGGGATCAGCCCCAGCATTTT. Its protein product is CASSLRGQGDQPQHF.

The chain carries TRBV7-3 and TRBJ2-7; D gene ambiguous. Trimming pared 5 bases from V and 6 bases from J, leaving 11 bases between. Germline V CDR1 and CDR2: SGHTA, FQGTGA. The CDR3 contains 12 residues. The CDR3: CASSPTTGEQYF. The CDR3 DNA follows: TGTGCCAGCAGCCCTACGACGGGCGAGCAGTACTTC. Full variable domain (missing parts from reference TRBV7-3 and TRBJ2-7): GAGVSQTPSNKVTEKGKYVELRCDPISGHTALYWYRQSLGQGPEFLIYFQGTGAADDSGLPNDRFFAVRPEGSVSTLKIQRTERGDSAVYLCASSPTTGEQYFGPGTRLTVT.

In regard to this clone: This sample includes further DNA sequences coding for the same CDR3. This sequence joins TRBV6-1 and TRBJ1-1; a weak D match, TRBD1 (5 bases). CDR1 is MNHNS, CDR2 SASEGT, per germline. This CDR3 comprises 13 residues. V was shortened by 1 base and J by 4 bases, with 7 bases between the two germline ends. The CDR3 spells CASSEGGSTEAFF. In DNA form, the CDR3 reads TGTGCCAGCAGTGAAGGGGGGTCCACTGAAGCTTTCTTT.

The J gene is TRBJ2-7, the V gene TRBV4-3; 11 nucleotides match TRBD1. This CDR3 region has 14 residues. The J segment lost 12 bases and the V segment lost 1 base, leaving 8 bases of the junction unmatched. The germline CDR1 and CDR2 sequences are LGHNA and YSLEER. CDR3 sequence: CASSQGGQGAIRYF. The CDR3 DNA reads TGCGCCAGCAGCCAAGGTGGACAGGGGGCTATTAGGTACTTC.

This sequence joins TRBV30 and TRBJ2-5; 9 bases are shared with TRBD1. The better agreement between TRBJ2-7 and the DNA end casts doubt on the J call. This CDR3 contains 13 residues. CDR1 and CDR2 from the germline V gene are GTSNPN and SVGIG (reference sequence). CDR3 loop: CAWREDRGYEQYF. The CDR3 region has the DNA TGTGCCTGGAGGGAGGACAGGGGCTACGAGCAGTACTTC.

V usage is TRBV19 and J usage is TRBJ1-5; maybe TRBD1 (5 bases). Germline CDR1 reads LNHDA; CDR2 reads SQIVND (reference sequence). The CDR3 has 13 residues. V shed 4 bases and J shed 6 bases, with 10 bases lying between them. CDR3 protein: CASSTGWGQPQHF. The CDR3 DNA reads TGTGCCAGTAGTACAGGGTGGGGTCAGCCCCAGCATTTT.

The chain combines TRBV7-3 with TRBJ2-7; TRBD1 matches 8 bases. V dropped 6 bases and J dropped 6; count of bases not matched to a gene: 10. Germline V gives CDR1 SGHTA, CDR2 FQGTGA. The CDR3 is 14 amino acids. The CDR3 spells CASRPGGPGTEQYF. The DNA for the CDR3 is TGTGCCAGCAGACCAGGGGGCCCCGGAACCGAGCAGTACTTC. Looking up the rest from reference TRBV7-3 and TRBJ2-7 gives the full variable domain: GAGVSQTPSNKVTEKGKYVELRCDPISGHTALYWYRQSLGQGPEFLIYFQGTGAADDSGLPNDRFFAVRPEGSVSTLKIQRTERGDSAVYLCASRPGGPGTEQYFGPGTRLTVT.

The J gene is TRBJ1-5, the V gene TRBV2; D remains ambiguous. Trimming took off 2 bases at V and 5 bases at J, with 10 bases between the two ends. The CDR3 has 14 residues. Germline values: CDR1 SNHLY, CDR2 FYNNEI. The CDR3 sequence: CASSESVEDQPQHF. The CDR3 region has the DNA TGTGCCAGCAGTGAATCGGTTGAGGATCAGCCCCAGCATTTT. The full variable domain, rest sourced from reference TRBV2 and TRBJ1-5, is EPEVTQTPSHQVTQMGQEVILRCVPISNHLYFYWYRQILGQKVEFLVSFYNNEISEKSEIFDDQFSVERPDGSNFTLKIRSTKLEDSAMYFCASSESVEDQPQHFGDGTRLSIL.

This clone was detected once. The chain combines TRBV28 with TRBJ2-7; the match to TRBD2 covers 8 bases. Germline loops: CDR1 MDHEN, CDR2 SYDVKM. The CDR3 sequence is 15 residues long. With V trimmed by 5 bases and J by 1 base, 7 bases remained unmatched. CDR3 coding DNA: TGTGCCAGCAGTCCGCCCAGCGGGGGTTCCTACGAGCAGTACTTC. Translating gives CASSPPSGGSYEQYF.

The chain employs TRBV6-1 and TRBJ2-7, with 8 positions matching TRBD1. The CDR3 totals 13 residues. J was trimmed by 5 bases and V by 4 bases; bases with no gene match: 4. Germline V gives CDR1 MNHNS, CDR2 SASEGT. The CDR3 sequence: CASSVPGGNEQYF. CDR3 DNA: TGTGCCAGCAGTGTACCAGGGGGCAACGAGCAGTACTTC.

The chain employs TRBV30 and TRBJ2-3, with 10 bases fitting TRBD1. V was pared by 5 bases and J by 4 bases, with 6 bases of the junction left unmatched. The CDR3 runs 14 residues. Germline V gene sequence: CDR1 GTSNPN, CDR2 SVGIG (reference sequence). CDR3 loop: CAWDRGLSADTQYF. The CDR3 DNA is TGTGCCTGGGACAGGGGGCTGAGCGCAGATACGCAGTATTTT.

The V gene is TRBV7-2, the J gene TRBJ1-5, with 11 nucleotides matching TRBD1. This CDR3 has 17 amino acids. CDR1 is SGHTA, CDR2 FQGNSA, per germline. The V gene end was trimmed by 3 bases and the J gene end by 0 bases; junction bases not matched to a gene: 4. CDR3 DNA sequence: TGTGCCAGCAGCTTCCTCGGGACAGGGGGTAGCAATCAGCCCCAGCATTTT. This codes for CASSFLGTGGSNQPQHF.

The chain recombines TRBV6-1 with TRBJ2-7; the D is unclear. Germline V gene data show CDR1 as MNHNS and CDR2 as SASEGT. V lost 1 base, J lost 2 bases, and 9 bases lay in between. CDR3 length: 14 residues. The CDR3 DNA reads TGTGCCAGCAGTGAAGTGTCCAGGACCTACGAGCAGTACTTC. It translates to CASSEVSRTYEQYF.

This rearrangement joins TRBV21-1 to TRBJ1-2; TRBD1 reflects the table's D call only, with no check against the DNA. TRBV21-1 is reported as a pseudogene. The CDR3 extends over 14 amino acids. CDR3 sequence: CASSRGQGAYGYTF. In nucleotides, the CDR3 is TGTGCCAGCAGCAGGGGACAGGGGGCGTATGGCTACACCTTC.

The genes are TRBV9 and TRBJ1-4, with D tentatively TRBD1 (5 bases). The CDR3 length is 15 residues. CDR1 is SGDLS, CDR2 YYNGEE, per germline. Trimming pared 3 bases from V and 8 bases from J, leaving 17 bases between. CDR3 amino acids: CASSAAVGRGEKLFF. The CDR3 nucleotides read TGTGCCAGCAGCGCCGCCGTGGGACGAGGAGAAAAACTGTTTTTT.

The chain joins TRBV7-2 to TRBJ2-1; 7 bases align to TRBD2. Germline trimming cut 1 base from V and 6 bases from J; bases unmatched to any gene: 18. CDR1 is SGHTA and CDR2 is FQGNSA in the germline V gene. The CDR3 extends over 19 amino acids. This chain's CDR3 is CASSLGTASEWTSRNEQFF. As DNA, the CDR3 is TGTGCCAGCAGCTTAGGTACGGCCTCGGAGTGGACTAGTCGCAATGAGCAGTTCTTC.

J is TRBJ1-5 and V is TRBV7-2, with 9 bases identical to TRBD1. CDR1 is SGHTA, CDR2 FQGNSA, per germline. This CDR3 contains 15 residues. V lost 1 base to trimming and J lost 4 bases; unmatched junction nucleotides: 2. CDR3 DNA sequence: TGTGCCAGCAGCTTAGTCGGACAGGGGAATCAGCCCCAGCATTTT. Translating it yields CASSLVGQGNQPQHF.

The chain is built from TRBV7-2 and TRBJ2-1, with TRBD2 matching over 8 bases. This CDR3 spans 15 amino acids. Germline CDR1 SGHTA, CDR2 FQGNSA. V trimming: 5 bases; J trimming: 2 bases; junction bases outside the gene matches: 5. The CDR3 DNA is TGTGCCAGCAGCCCCGGGCGGGAGGCCTACAATGAGCAGTTCTTC. Amino acid sequence: CASSPGREAYNEQFF.

CDR3 coding DNA: TGTGCCAGCAGTGGCAACAGGGGGGCGGGCAATCAGCCCCAGCATTTT. Translated: CASSGNRGAGNQPQHF. The chain has TRBV28 and TRBJ1-5; 8 bases fit TRBD1. CDR1 is MDHEN, CDR2 SYDVKM, per germline. The J segment lost 2 bases and the V segment lost 5 bases, leaving 8 bases of the junction unmatched. This CDR3 region has 16 residues.